The clone carrying this T cell receptor (beta chain) was found many times. The antigen remains undetermined. This CDR3 is built from 15 residues. CDR1 is SGHKS and CDR2 is YYEKEE in the germline V gene (reference sequence). Trimming at V came to 0 bases and at J to 3 bases, leaving 3 bases not matched to a gene. The data were taken from a study of T cells in Graves' hyperthyroidism and ophthalmopathy. Study-level results: Separating ophthalmopathy from stable hyperthyroidism was achieved by a 13 V-J model.

Amplification targeted TCR beta CDR3 regions from RNA transcripts. A set of HTBI primers served as the primers for a first-round RT-PCR of the TCR CDR3. TCRdb re-called the multiplex PCR reads through MiXCR, storing one row per CDR3 protein. This sample has over 500,000 distinct CDR3 sequences, with roughly 15% found just once. Graves' hyperthyroidism is called stable when ophthalmopathy does not progress within 18 months. Patients aged 18 to 65 had newly diagnosed hyperthyroidism that had lasted under 2 months. The sequence was collected from a woman in her thirties or forties with Graves' hyperthyroidism. The specimen sequenced was blood. The chain employs TRBV5-5 and TRBJ2-1, with 7 bases aligning to TRBD2. CDR3 sequence (DNA): TGTGCCAGCAGCTTGGGCGGGGGAAACTACAATGAGCAGTTCTTC. Amino acid sequence: CASSLGGGNYNEQFF.